This TCR beta chain was observed in a study of blood T cell repertoires in COVID-19. Turning to the study itself: Sources were T cells, B-cell-depleted T cells, or PBMCs; the material itself was cDNA or gDNA.

Deletions cut 5 bases from V and 1 base from J, with 11 bases between. The CDR3 is 15 residues long. The germline V gene encodes CDR1 SGHTA and CDR2 FQGTGA. How the authors handled the data: Amplifying reference gene primers gave estimates of nucleated cell counts. Clones were read by immunoSEQ multiplex PCR, and TCRdb kept only the in-frame ones, dropping some. For V, J and clone size, that table is used; D and trimming come from the DNA. The sample records 240,000 or so clones, approximately 82% being singletons. The chain employs TRBV7-3 and TRBJ2-2; the D gene is possibly TRBD1 (6 bases). This TCR was recovered from an elderly woman with acute or convalescent COVID-19. Sequencing was performed on peripheral blood. The CDR3 bases are TGTGCCAGCAGCCTACAGGGACGGAACACCGGGGAGCTGTTTTTT. Translated: CASSLQGRNTGELFF.